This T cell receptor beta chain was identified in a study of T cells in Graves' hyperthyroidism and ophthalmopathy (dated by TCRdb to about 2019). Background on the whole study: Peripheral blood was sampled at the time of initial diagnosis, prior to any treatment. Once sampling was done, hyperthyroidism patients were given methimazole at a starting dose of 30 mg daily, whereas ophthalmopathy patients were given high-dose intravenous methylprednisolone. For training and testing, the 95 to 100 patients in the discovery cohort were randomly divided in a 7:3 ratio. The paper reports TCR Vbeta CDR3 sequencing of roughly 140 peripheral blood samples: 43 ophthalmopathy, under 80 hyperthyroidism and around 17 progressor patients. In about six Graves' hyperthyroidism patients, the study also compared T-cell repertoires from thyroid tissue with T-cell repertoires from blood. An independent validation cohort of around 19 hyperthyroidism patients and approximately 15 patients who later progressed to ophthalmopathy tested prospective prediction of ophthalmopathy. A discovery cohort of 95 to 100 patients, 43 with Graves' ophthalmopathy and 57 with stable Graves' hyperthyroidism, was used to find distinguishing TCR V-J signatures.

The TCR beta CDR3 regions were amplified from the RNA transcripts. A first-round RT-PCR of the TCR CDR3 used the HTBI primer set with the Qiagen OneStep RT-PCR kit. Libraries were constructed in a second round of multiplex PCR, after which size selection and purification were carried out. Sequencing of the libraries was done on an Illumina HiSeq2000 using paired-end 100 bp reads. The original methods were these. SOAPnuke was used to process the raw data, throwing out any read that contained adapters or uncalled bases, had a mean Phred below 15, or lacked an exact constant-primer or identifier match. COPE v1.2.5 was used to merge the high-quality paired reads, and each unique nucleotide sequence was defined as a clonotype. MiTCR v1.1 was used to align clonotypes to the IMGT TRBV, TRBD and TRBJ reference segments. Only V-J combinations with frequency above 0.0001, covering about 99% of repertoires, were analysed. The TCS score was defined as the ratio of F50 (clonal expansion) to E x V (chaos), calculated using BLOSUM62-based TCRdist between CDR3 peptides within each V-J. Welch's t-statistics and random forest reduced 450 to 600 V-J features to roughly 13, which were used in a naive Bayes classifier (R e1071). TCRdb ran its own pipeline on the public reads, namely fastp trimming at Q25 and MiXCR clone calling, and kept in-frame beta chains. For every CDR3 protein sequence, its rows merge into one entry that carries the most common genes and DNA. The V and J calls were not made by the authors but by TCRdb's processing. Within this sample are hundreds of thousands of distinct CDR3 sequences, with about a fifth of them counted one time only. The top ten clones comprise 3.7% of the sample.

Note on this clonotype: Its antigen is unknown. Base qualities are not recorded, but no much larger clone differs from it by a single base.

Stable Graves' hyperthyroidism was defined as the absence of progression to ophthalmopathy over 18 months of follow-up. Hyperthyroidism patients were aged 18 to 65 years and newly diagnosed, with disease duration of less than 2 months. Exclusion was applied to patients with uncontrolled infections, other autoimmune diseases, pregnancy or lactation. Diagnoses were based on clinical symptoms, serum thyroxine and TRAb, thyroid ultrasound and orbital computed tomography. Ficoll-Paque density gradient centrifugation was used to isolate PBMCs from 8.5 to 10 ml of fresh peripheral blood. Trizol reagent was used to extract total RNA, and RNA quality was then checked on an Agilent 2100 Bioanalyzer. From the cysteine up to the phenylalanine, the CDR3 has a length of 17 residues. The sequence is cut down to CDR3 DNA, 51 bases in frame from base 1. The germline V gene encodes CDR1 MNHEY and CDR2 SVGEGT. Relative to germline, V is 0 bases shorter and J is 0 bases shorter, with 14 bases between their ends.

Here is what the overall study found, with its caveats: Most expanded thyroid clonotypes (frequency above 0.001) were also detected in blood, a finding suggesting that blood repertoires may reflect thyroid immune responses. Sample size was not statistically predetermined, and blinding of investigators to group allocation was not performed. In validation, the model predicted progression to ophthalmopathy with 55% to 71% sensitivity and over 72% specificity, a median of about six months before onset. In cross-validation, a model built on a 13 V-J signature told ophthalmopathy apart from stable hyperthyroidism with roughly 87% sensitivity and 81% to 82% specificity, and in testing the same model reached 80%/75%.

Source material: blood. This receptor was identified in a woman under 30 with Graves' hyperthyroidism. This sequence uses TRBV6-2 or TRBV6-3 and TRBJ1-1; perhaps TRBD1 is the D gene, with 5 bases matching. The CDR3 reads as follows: CASSYSYFEDMNTEAFF. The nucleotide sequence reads TGTGCCAGCAGTTACTCGTATTTCGAGGACATGAACACTGAAGCTTTCTTT.